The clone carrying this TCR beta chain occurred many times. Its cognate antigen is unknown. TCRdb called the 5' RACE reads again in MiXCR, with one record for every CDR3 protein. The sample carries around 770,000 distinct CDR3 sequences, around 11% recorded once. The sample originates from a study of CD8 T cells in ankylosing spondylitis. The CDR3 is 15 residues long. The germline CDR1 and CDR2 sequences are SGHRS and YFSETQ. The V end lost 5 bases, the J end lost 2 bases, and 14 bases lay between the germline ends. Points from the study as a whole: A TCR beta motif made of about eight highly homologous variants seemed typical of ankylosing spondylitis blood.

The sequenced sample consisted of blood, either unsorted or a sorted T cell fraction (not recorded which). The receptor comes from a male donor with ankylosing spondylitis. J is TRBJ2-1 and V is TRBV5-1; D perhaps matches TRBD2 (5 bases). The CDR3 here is CASRGQSGPYNEQFF. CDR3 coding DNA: TGCGCCAGCAGAGGGCAAAGCGGTCCCTACAATGAGCAGTTCTTC.